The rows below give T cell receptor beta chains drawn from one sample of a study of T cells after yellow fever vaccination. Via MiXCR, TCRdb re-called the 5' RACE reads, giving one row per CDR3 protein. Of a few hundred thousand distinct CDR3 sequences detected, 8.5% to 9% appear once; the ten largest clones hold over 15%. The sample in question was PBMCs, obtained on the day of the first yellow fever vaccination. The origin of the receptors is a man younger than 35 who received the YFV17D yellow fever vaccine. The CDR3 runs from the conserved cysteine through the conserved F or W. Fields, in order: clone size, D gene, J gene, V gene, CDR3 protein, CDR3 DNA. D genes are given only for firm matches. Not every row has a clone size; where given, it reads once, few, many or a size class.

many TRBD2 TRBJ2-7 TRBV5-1 CASSSNSGGIAYEQYF TGCGCCAGCAGCTCGAATAGCGGGGGAATCGCCTACGAGCAGTACTTC
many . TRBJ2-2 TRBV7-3 CASSPRSGELFF TGTGCCAGCAGCCCCAGAAGCGGGGAGCTGTTTTTT
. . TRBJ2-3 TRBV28 CAGSRGSYTDTQYF TGTGCCGGTTCAAGGGGCTCATACACAGATACGCAGTATTTT
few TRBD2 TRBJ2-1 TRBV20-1 CSARLAGLASSSYNEQFF TGCAGTGCTAGACTAGCGGGGCTGGCTTCCAGCTCCTACAATGAGCAGTTCTTC
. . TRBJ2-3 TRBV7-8 CASSVVAYKSTDTQYF TGTGCCAGCAGCGTGGTAGCGTATAAAAGCACAGATACGCAGTATTTT
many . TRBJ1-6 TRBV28 CASSLIPPLSTGMGNSPLHF TGTGCCAGCAGTTTAATTCCCCCCCTTAGCACGGGGATGGGGAATTCACCCCTCCACTTT
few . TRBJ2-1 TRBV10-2 CASRKRGNEQFF TGCGCCAGCAGGAAGAGGGGCAATGAGCAGTTCTTC
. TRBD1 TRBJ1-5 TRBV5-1 CASSPTGNDQPQHF TGCGCCAGCAGCCCGACAGGGAACGATCAGCCCCAGCATTTT
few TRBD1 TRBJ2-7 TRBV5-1 CASSLGQGAHEQYF TGCGCCAGCAGCTTAGGACAGGGGGCCCACGAGCAGTACTTC
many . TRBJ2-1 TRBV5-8 CASSLLLSGAFF TGTGCCAGCAGCTTACTTCTATCCGGAGCGTTCTTC
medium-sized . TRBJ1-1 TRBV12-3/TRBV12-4 CASRKKMNTEAFF TGTGCCAGCAGGAAAAAAATGAACACTGAAGCTTTCTTT
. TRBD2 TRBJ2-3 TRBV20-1 CSAPGLGTDTQYF TGCAGTGCTCCGGGACTAGGCACAGATACGCAGTATTTT
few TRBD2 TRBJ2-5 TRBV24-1 CATSAPGGETQYF TGTGCCACCAGTGCCCCGGGAGGAGAGACCCAGTACTTC
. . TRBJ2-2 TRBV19 CASSIGLTAGELFF TGTGCCAGTAGTATAGGGTTAACCGCCGGGGAGCTGTTTTTT
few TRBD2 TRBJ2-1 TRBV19 CASSIGGGGTYNEQFF TGTGCCAGTAGTATCGGTGGCGGGGGGACCTACAATGAGCAGTTCTTC
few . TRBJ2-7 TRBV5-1 CASSLPTSRSSAYEQYF TGCGCCAGCAGCCTACCGACTAGTCGATCTTCGGCCTACGAGCAGTACTTC
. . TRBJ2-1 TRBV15 CATSKDSVYNEQFF TGTGCCACCAGCAAAGACAGCGTCTACAATGAGCAGTTCTTC
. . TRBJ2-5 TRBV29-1 CSALGGAEEETQYF TGCAGCGCCCTGGGGGGGGCTGAGGAAGAGACCCAGTACTTC
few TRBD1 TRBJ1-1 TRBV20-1 CSAGPRGQDTEAFF TGCAGTGCTGGTCCCAGGGGGCAAGACACTGAAGCTTTCTTT
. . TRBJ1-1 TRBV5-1 CASSPGWTATNTEAFF TGCGCCAGCAGCCCGGGCTGGACAGCTACGAACACTGAAGCTTTCTTT
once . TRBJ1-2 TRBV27 CASSSGTSNYGYTF TGTGCCAGCAGTTCCGGCACCTCTAACTATGGCTACACCTTC
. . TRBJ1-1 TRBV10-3 CAIRARDEAFF TGTGCCATCAGAGCTAGGGATGAAGCTTTCTTT
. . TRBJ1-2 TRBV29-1 CSVREYSYGYTF TGCAGCGTTCGAGAGTATAGCTATGGCTACACCTTC
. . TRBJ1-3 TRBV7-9 CASSNLNSGNTIYF TGTGCCAGCAGCAATCTGAATTCTGGAAACACCATATATTTT
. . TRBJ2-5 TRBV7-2 CASSPDRHQETQYF TGTGCCAGCAGCCCCGACAGGCACCAAGAGACCCAGTACTTC
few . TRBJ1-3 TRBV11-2 CASSPRATSGNTIYF TGTGCCAGCAGCCCCAGGGCAACCTCTGGAAACACCATATATTTT
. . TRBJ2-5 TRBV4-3 CASSQETPLQGPQETQYF TGCGCCAGCAGCCAAGAGACCCCTTTGCAGGGGCCTCAAGAGACCCAGTACTTC
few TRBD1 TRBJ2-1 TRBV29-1 CSVLDRLNEQFF TGCAGCGTTCTGGACAGGCTCAATGAGCAGTTCTTC
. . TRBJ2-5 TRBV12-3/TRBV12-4 CASSPGLLSGEETQYF TGTGCCAGCAGTCCGGGACTTCTTTCGGGTGAAGAGACCCAGTACTTC
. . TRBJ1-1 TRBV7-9 CASSLGRVGNTEAFF TGTGCCAGCAGCTTAGGCAGGGTTGGGAACACTGAAGCTTTCTTT
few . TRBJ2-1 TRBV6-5 CASSYSVVSSYNEQFF TGTGCCAGCAGTTACTCGGTTGTCAGCTCCTACAATGAGCAGTTCTTC
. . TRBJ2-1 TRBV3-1 CASSQGVSYNEQFF TGTGCCAGCAGCCAAGGGGTATCCTACAATGAGCAGTTCTTC
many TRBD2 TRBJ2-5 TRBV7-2 CASSATSGGKETQYF TGTGCCAGCAGCGCCACTAGCGGGGGGAAAGAGACCCAGTACTTC
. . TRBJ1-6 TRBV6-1 CASSGVSMGSPLHF TGTGCCAGCAGTGGAGTATCTATGGGTTCACCCCTCCACTTT
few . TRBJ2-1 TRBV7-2 CASRFSAGYYNEQFF TGTGCCAGCAGATTCAGCGCAGGGTACTACAATGAGCAGTTCTTC
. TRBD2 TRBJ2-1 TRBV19 CASSRTTSGAVISSYNEQFF TGTGCCAGTAGTAGGACGACTAGCGGGGCCGTTATAAGCTCCTACAATGAGCAGTTCTTC
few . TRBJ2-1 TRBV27 CASSLSGATYNEQFF TGTGCCAGCAGTTTATCCGGGGCCACCTACAATGAGCAGTTCTTC
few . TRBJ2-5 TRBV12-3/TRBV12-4 CATSQGRGTAYQETQYF TGTGCCACCAGCCAAGGGAGGGGGACTGCGTACCAAGAGACCCAGTACTTC
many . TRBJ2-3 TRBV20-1 CSARAPLVGDTQYF TGCAGTGCTAGAGCTCCCCTAGTCGGAGATACGCAGTATTTT
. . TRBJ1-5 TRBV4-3 CASSQDYRGGSNQPQHF TGCGCCAGCAGCCAAGACTATCGGGGAGGGAGCAATCAGCCCCAGCATTTT
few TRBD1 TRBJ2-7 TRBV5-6 CASSSMYRGPYEQYF TGTGCCAGCAGCTCGATGTACAGGGGGCCGTACGAGCAGTACTTC
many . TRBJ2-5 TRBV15 CATSRVAKSQETQYF TGTGCCACCAGCAGAGTGGCGAAGTCCCAAGAGACCCAGTACTTC
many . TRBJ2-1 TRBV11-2 CASSLEATSYNEQFF TGTGCCAGCAGCTTAGAGGCAACCTCCTACAATGAGCAGTTCTTC
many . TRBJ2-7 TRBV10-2 CATESDRTYEQYF TGCGCCACCGAATCGGACAGAACCTACGAGCAGTACTTC
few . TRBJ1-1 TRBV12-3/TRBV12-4 CASSLGAVILLTANTEAFF TGTGCCAGCAGTTTAGGTGCAGTGATCCTCCTCACAGCAAACACTGAAGCTTTCTTT
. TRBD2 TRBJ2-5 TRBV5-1 CASSSIPSGGGARETQYF TGCGCCAGCAGCTCCATTCCTAGCGGCGGGGGGGCCAGGGAGACCCAGTACTTC
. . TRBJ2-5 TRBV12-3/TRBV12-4 CASTNTGQETQYF TGTGCCAGCACCAACACAGGTCAAGAGACCCAGTACTTC
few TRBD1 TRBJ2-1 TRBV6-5 CASSYREPSGQGPYNEQFF TGTGCCAGCAGTTACAGGGAACCTTCGGGACAGGGCCCCTACAATGAGCAGTTCTTC
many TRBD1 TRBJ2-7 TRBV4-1 CASSQTGGSYEQYF TGCGCCAGCAGCCAGACAGGGGGCAGTTACGAGCAGTACTTC
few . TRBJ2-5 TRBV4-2 CASSQTGAGGAQETQYF TGTGCCAGCAGCCAAACCGGCGCGGGCGGGGCCCAAGAGACCCAGTACTTC
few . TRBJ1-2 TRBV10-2 CASSESGTGAVRGYTF TGCGCCAGCAGTGAGTCTGGGACGGGGGCAGTCCGCGGCTACACCTTC
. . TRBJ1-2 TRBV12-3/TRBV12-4 CASSFGAPQNGYTF TGTGCCAGCAGTTTCGGGGCCCCGCAGAATGGCTACACCTTC
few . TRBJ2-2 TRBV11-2 CASSLRGFTGELFF TGTGCCAGCAGCTTAAGGGGGTTCACCGGGGAGCTGTTTTTT
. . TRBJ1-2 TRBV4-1 CARRRGQEYGYTF TGCGCCCGCAGGCGCGGGCAAGAGTATGGCTACACCTTC
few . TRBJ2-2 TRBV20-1 CSAFGGNTGELFF TGCAGTGCTTTTGGAGGGAACACCGGGGAGCTGTTTTTT